The source of this TCR beta chain is a study of T cell changes during pregnancy in multiple sclerosis. Profiling relied on immunoSEQ multiplex PCR, and the TCRdb table lists in-frame clones only, not all of them. The data contain 39,000 or so clones, about 92% of them seen just once; the ten biggest clones take up 26%. This CDR3 comprises 19 residues. V dropped 1 base and J dropped 1; count of bases not matched to a gene: 9. Germline assignment: CDR1 SQVTM and CDR2 ANQGSEA. This TCR derives from a female donor with multiple sclerosis, enrolled in a pregnancy study. Sample: CD8+ T cells from peripheral blood mononuclear cells, taken before pregnancy. The rearrangement joins TRBV29-1 to TRBJ2-1, with 14 bases matching TRBD2. Here the CDR3 reads CSVEARGTSGRLSYNEQFF. CDR3 nucleotide sequence: TGCAGCGTTGAAGCCCGAGGGACTAGCGGGAGATTATCCTACAATGAGCAGTTCTTC.